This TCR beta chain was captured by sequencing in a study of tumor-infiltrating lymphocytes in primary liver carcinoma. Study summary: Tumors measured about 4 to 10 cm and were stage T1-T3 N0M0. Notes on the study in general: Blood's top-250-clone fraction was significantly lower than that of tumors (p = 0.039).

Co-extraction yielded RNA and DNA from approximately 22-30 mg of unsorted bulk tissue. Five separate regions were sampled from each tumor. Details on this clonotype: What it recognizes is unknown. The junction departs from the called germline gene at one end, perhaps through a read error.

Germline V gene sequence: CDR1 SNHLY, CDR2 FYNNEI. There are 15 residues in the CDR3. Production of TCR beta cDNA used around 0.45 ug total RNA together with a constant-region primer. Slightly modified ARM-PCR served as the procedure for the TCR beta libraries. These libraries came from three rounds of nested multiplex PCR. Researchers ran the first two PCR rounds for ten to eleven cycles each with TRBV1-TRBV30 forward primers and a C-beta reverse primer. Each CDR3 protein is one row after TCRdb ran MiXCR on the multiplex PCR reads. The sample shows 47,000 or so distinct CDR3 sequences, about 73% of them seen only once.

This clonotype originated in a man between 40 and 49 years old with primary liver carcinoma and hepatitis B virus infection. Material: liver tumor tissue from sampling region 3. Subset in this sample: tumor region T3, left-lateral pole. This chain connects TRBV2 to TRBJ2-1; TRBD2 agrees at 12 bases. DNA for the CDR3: TGTGCCAGCAGCCCACTAGCGGGAGGACTCAATGAGCAGCTCTTC. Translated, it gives CASSPLAGGLNEQLF.